The 18 T cell receptor beta chains below were found in one sample sequenced in a study of blood T cell repertoires in COVID-19. Data came from immunoSEQ multiplex PCR; TCRdb stores just in-frame clones and leaves some out. Seen here are about 240,000 clones, around 88% observed once, and the top ten hold approximately 3.7%. The specimen was PBMCs or T cells enriched from blood (not recorded which). The receptors shown here come from a woman aged 30 to 39 who had recovered from COVID-19.

V gene TRBV11-2 combines with J gene TRBJ1-2; the D gene is possibly TRBD1 (6 bases). The CDR3 spans 12 residues. V lost 5 bases to trimming and J lost 3 bases, with 7 bases between them. Germline V gives CDR1 SGHAT, CDR2 FQNNGV. The CDR3 loop is CASSRQDYGYTF. For the CDR3, the DNA is TGTGCCAGCAGCCGACAGGACTATGGCTACACCTTC. The full variable domain, in which reference TRBV11-2 and TRBJ1-2 provide the parts outside the CDR3, is EAGVAQSPRYKIIEKRQSVAFWCNPISGHATLYWYQQILGQGPKLLIQFQNNGVVDDSQLPKDRFSAERLKGVDSTLKIQPAKLEDSAVYLCASSRQDYGYTFGSGTRLTVV.

V and J are TRBV7-8 and TRBJ2-3; unclear D gene. The CDR3 spans 16 residues. CDR1 is SGHVS, CDR2 FQNEAQ, per germline. With 1 base removed from V and 1 base from J, the gap between germline ends came to 12 bases. The CDR3 DNA follows: TGTGCCAGCAGCTTAGTTGGTGGCGGTGGCACAGATACGCAGTATTTT. Its translation is CASSLVGGGGTDTQYF.

This chain uses TRBV28 with TRBJ1-4; 8 nucleotides align to TRBD1. Per the germline V gene, CDR1 is MDHEN and CDR2 is SYDVKM. Trimming removed 6 bases from V and 6 bases from J; junction bases left unmatched: 18. CDR3 length equals 18 residues. The CDR3 nucleotides read TGTGCCAGCAGCCCCGGGCCAGGGGGCAAGGTTTGGGATGAAAAACTGTTTTTT. Protein product: CASSPGPGGKVWDEKLFF.

The V and J genes are TRBV7-9 and TRBJ2-3; the D gene is possibly TRBD1 (6 bases). The CDR3 extends over 13 amino acids. With 8 bases removed from V and 3 bases from J, the gap between germline ends came to 12 bases. From germline, CDR1 is SEHNR and CDR2 FQNEAQ (reference sequence). CDR3 region: CASFRDTTDTQYF. CDR3 bases: TGTGCCAGCTTCCGGGACACAACAGATACGCAGTATTTT.

This clone was recorded only once. J is TRBJ2-3 and V is TRBV28, with 9 positions matching TRBD2. Germline-derived CDR1 and CDR2 are MDHEN and SYDVKM. V shed 5 bases, J shed 1 base, and the junction held 10 bases outside the gene matches. The CDR3 is made up of 17 amino acids. CDR3 DNA: TGTGCCAGCAGTAGTAGCGGGAGCTCTTATGGCACAGATACGCAGTATTTT. Its translation is CASSSSGSSYGTDTQYF.

Only one count was recorded for this clone. This rearrangement joins TRBV9 to TRBJ2-3, with 9 bases fitting TRBD1. Trimming took 0 bases from V and 4 from J; bases not matched to a gene: 3. In germline, CDR1 is SGDLS, CDR2 YYNGEE. The CDR3 has 15 residues. This CDR3 reads CASSVETGGSDTQYF. CDR3 coding DNA: TGTGCCAGCAGCGTAGAGACAGGGGGTTCAGATACGCAGTATTTT.

The V gene is TRBV19, the J gene TRBJ1-4; D is uncertain. Germline V gives CDR1 LNHDA, CDR2 SQIVND (reference sequence). This CDR3 spans 14 amino acids. Trimming shortened V by 7 bases and J by 0 bases, and 9 bases separated the two germline ends. The CDR3 coding sequence is TGTGCCAGTAACCCACGGGCAACTAATGAAAAACTGTTTTTT. Translation: CASNPRATNEKLFF. Complete variable domain (other parts from reference TRBV19 and TRBJ1-4): DGGITQSPKYLFRKEGQNVTLSCEQNLNHDAMYWYRQDPGQGLRLIYYSQIVNDFQKGDIAEGYSVSREKKESFPLTVTSAQKNPTAFYLCASNPRATNEKLFFGSGTQLSVL.

This rearrangement joins TRBV3-1 (or the pseudogene TRBV3-2) to TRBJ2-7; 9 nucleotides line up with TRBD1. Germline CDR1 and CDR2: LGHDT and YNNKEL (reference sequence). The length of the CDR3 is 16 residues. The J segment lost 6 bases and the V segment lost 1 base, leaving 10 bases of the junction unmatched. The CDR3 is CASSQGGQGVRGEQYF. The CDR3 DNA is TGTGCCAGCAGCCAAGGGGGACAGGGTGTACGAGGCGAGCAGTACTTC.

The chain joins TRBV30 to TRBJ1-2, with TRBD1 matching over 7 bases. The trim removed 1 base at V and 6 bases at J, leaving 8 bases unmatched. The CDR3 is 14 amino acids. From germline, CDR1 is GTSNPN and CDR2 SVGIG (reference sequence). CDR3 loop: CAWSARQGIDGYTF. The CDR3 region has the DNA TGTGCCTGGAGTGCCCGACAGGGAATCGATGGCTACACCTTC.

V gene TRBV10-3 combines with J gene TRBJ1-2; TRBD1 agrees at 11 bases. Per germline, CDR1 ENHRY and CDR2 SYGVKD. Losses at the gene ends were 6 bases for V and 8 bases for J; bases not matched to a gene: 2. CDR3 length: 12 amino acids. As DNA, the CDR3 is TGTGCCATCAGCGGGACAGGGGGAGGCTACACCTTC. This encodes CAISGTGGGYTF.

The rearrangement joins TRBV28 to TRBJ1-1; D not resolved. Germline loops: CDR1 MDHEN, CDR2 SYDVKM. The length of the CDR3 is 14 residues. V was cut by 6 bases and J by 4 bases, with 15 bases left in between. In nucleotides, the CDR3 is TGTGCCAGCAGCCCAACTGGACTTAGCACTGAAGCTTTCTTT. As protein: CASSPTGLSTEAFF.

This chain uses TRBV6-2 or TRBV6-3 with TRBJ2-2; 7 bases line up with TRBD1. Per germline, CDR1 MNHEY and CDR2 SVGEGT. J was trimmed by 5 bases and V by 5 bases; bases with no gene match: 11. This CDR3 comprises 16 residues. The CDR3 region has the DNA TGTGCCAGCAGTCCCGGAGGCAGGGGGATAACCGGGGAGCTGTTTTTT. This codes for CASSPGGRGITGELFF.

This clone has at least ten counts. The genes are TRBV7-9 and TRBJ1-5, with a possible D match to TRBD1 (6 bases). The CDR3 length is 12 residues. Germline assignment: CDR1 SEHNR and CDR2 FQNEAQ (reference sequence). Trimming shortened V by 5 bases and J by 5 bases, and 7 bases separated the two germline ends. The CDR3 DNA reads as TGTGCCAGCAGCGCAGGGGATCAGCCCCAGCATTTT. Amino acid sequence: CASSAGDQPQHF.

This chain connects TRBV18 to TRBJ2-2, with D possibly being TRBD1 (5 bases). This CDR3 is 15 amino acids long. Germline values: CDR1 KGHSH, CDR2 LQKENI. V was trimmed by 6 bases and J by 4 bases, leaving 15 bases between them. CDR3 loop: CASSQDSLLTGELFF. DNA for the CDR3: TGTGCCAGCTCGCAAGACAGTTTACTCACCGGGGAGCTGTTTTTT.

The rearrangement links TRBV28 to TRBJ2-5; D unresolved. This CDR3 has 11 residues. Between the trimmed V and J ends, which lost 6 bases and 6 bases, there was a span of 8 bases. Germline V gene sequence: CDR1 MDHEN, CDR2 SYDVKM. The CDR3 sequence: CASSLGQTQYF. CDR3 coding DNA: TGTGCCAGCAGCTTGGGCCAGACCCAGTACTTC.

The chain couples TRBV6-1 to TRBJ1-6, with 8 positions matching TRBD1. The germline V gene encodes CDR1 MNHNS and CDR2 SASEGT. After removal of 1 base from V and 9 bases from J, the junction contained 8 bases not matched to a gene. CDR3 size: 16 residues. The CDR3 DNA sequence: TGTGCCAGCAGTGAAGTACCGGGACAGGATAGTTCACCCCTCCACTTT. As protein: CASSEVPGQDSSPLHF.

The rearrangement links TRBV5-4 to TRBJ2-1, with 15 bases matching TRBD2. CDR1 and CDR2 (germline): SGHNT, YYREEE (reference sequence). The CDR3 contains 16 residues. V lost 4 bases to trimming and J lost 8 bases; unmatched junction nucleotides: 7. This CDR3 is CASSDQGLAGGYEQFF. CDR3 DNA sequence: TGTGCCAGCAGCGATCAGGGACTAGCGGGAGGTTATGAGCAGTTCTTC.

The rearrangement joins TRBV5-1 to TRBJ2-2; TRBD2 matches at 9 bases. Per the germline V gene, CDR1 is SGHRS and CDR2 is YFSETQ. Germline trimming cut 4 bases from V and 4 bases from J; bases unmatched to any gene: 5. The CDR3 is made up of 15 amino acids. CDR3 sequence: CASSQGTSITGELFF. CDR3 coding DNA: TGCGCCAGCAGCCAGGGGACTAGCATCACCGGGGAGCTGTTTTTT.